This T cell receptor beta chain was recorded in a study of T cells after posttransplantation cyclophosphamide. Study-wide results and limits: Skin or GI-infiltrating T cells shared few TRB sequences with blood.

The CDR3 has 14 amino acids. V dropped 7 bases and J dropped 3 bases, with 16 bases sitting between them. Germline V gene lookup returns CDR1 SNHLY and CDR2 FYNNEI. The repertoire was sequenced with immunoSEQ multiplex PCR; TCRdb's copy has only in-frame clones and lacks some. This sample carries more than 9,000 clones, none of them present only once. This clone occurred many times. Its target is not known. Cyclophosphamide on days +3 and +4 followed busulfan-fludarabine conditioning and a marrow graft. V usage is TRBV2 and J usage is TRBJ2-7, with D maybe TRBD1 (6 bases). Sequencing used PBMCs, obtained after allogeneic stem cell transplant with posttransplant cyclophosphamide. This TCR came from a female patient aged 40 to 55 who received an allogeneic stem cell transplant from a related donor, was CMV-positive, and had no GVHD. Some T cells may be provided by the graft donor. CDR3 DNA: TGTGCCAGCACCGGGACACTCGTAGGCTACGAGCAGTACTTC. Translation: CASTGTLVGYEQYF.